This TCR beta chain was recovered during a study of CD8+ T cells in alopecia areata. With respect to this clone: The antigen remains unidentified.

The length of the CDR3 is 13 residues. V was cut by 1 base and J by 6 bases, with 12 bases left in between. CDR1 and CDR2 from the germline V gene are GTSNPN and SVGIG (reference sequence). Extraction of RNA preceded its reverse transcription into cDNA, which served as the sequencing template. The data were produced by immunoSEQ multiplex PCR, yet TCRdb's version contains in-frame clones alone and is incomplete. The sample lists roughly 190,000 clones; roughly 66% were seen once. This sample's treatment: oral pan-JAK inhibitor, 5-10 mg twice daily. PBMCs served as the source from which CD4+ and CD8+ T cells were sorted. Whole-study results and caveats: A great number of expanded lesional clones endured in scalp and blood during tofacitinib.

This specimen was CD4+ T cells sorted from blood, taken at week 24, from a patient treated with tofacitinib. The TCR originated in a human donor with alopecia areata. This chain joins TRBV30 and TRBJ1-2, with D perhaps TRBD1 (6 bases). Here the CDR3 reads CAWSDTGPHGYTF. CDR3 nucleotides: TGTGCCTGGAGTGATACAGGGCCCCATGGCTACACCTTC. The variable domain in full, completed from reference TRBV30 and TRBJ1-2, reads SQTIHQWPATLVQPVGSPLSLECTVEGTSNPNLYWYRQAAGRGLQLLFYSVGIGQISSEVPQNLSASRPQDRQFILSSKKLLLSDSGFYLCAWSDTGPHGYTFGSGTRLTVV.